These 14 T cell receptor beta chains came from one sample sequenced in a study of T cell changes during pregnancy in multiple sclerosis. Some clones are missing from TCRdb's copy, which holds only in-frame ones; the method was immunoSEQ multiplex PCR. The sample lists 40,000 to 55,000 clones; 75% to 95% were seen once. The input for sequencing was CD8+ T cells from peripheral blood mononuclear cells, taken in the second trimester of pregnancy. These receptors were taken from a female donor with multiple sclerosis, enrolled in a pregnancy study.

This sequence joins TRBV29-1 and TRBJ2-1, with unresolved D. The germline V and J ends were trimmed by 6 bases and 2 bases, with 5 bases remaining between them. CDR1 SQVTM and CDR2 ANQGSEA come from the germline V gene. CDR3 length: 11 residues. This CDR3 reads CSVDTYNEQFF. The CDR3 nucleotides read TGCAGCGTCGACACCTACAATGAGCAGTTCTTC.

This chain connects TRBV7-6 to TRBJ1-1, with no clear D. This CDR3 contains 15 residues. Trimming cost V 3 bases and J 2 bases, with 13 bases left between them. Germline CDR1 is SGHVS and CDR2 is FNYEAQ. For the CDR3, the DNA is TGTGCCAGCAGCTTGAGAAGCGGAGACAACACTGAAGCTTTCTTT. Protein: CASSLRSGDNTEAFF. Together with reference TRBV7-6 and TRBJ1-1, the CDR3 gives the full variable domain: GAGVSQSPRYKVTKRGQDVALRCDPISGHVSLYWYRQALGQGPEFLTYFNYEAQQDKSGLPNDRFSAERPEGSISTLTIQRTEQRDSAMYRCASSLRSGDNTEAFFGQGTRLTVV.

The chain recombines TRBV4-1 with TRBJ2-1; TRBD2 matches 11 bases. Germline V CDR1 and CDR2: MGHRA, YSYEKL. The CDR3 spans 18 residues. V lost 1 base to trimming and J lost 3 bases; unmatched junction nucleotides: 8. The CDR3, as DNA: TGCGCCAGCAGCCAAGCTAGCGGGGGGCCCACTCTCTACAATGAGCAGTTCTTC. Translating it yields CASSQASGGPTLYNEQFF.

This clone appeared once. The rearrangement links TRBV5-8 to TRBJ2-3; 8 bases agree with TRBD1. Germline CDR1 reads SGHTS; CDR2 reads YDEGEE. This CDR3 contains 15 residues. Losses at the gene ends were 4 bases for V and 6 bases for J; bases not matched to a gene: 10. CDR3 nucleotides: TGTGCCAGCAGCCCCGGGACAGGCCGGTCGGATACGCAGTATTTT. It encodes CASSPGTGRSDTQYF.

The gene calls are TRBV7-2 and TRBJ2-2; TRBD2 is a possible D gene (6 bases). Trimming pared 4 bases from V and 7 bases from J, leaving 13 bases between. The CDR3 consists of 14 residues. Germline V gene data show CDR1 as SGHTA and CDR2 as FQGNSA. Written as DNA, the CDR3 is TGTGCCAGCAGCTCTCTAGCGTTGGGCGGGGAGCTGTTTTTT. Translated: CASSSLALGGELFF.

The CDR3 nucleotides read TGTGCCAGCTCATTCCGACAGTCAACTAATGAAAAACTGTTTTTT. The encoded protein is CASSFRQSTNEKLFF. The chain couples TRBV18 to TRBJ1-4, with a weak D call TRBD1 (5 bases). The CDR3 is 15 amino acids. Trimming pared 5 bases from V and 0 bases from J, leaving 10 bases between. The V gene's germline CDR1 is KGHSH and CDR2 LQKENI.

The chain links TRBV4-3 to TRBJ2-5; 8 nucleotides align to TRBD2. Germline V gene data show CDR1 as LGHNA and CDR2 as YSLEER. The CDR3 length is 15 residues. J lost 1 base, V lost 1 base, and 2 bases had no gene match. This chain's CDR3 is CASSQVLAGQETQYF. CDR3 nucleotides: TGCGCCAGCAGCCAAGTCCTAGCGGGCCAAGAGACCCAGTACTTC.

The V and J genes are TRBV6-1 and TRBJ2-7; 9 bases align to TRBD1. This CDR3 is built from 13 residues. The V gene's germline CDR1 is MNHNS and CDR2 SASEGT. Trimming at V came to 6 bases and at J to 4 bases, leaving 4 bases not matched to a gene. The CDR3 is CASRVGQGYEQYF. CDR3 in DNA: TGTGCCAGCAGAGTAGGACAGGGGTACGAGCAGTACTTC.

The CDR3 nucleotides read TGTGCCAGCAGCCAAGATGGGGCGGGGACAGAGGGAAATCAGCCCCAGCATTTT. It yields the protein CASSQDGAGTEGNQPQHF. The chain employs TRBV4-2 and TRBJ1-5; 7 nucleotides line up with TRBD1. Unmatched junction bases numbered 12, after V lost 0 bases and J lost 4 bases. In germline, CDR1 is LGHNA, CDR2 YNFKEQ. This CDR3 has 18 amino acids.

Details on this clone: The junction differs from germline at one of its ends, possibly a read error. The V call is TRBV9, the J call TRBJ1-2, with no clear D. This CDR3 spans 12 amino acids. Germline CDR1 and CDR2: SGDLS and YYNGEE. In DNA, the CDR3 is TGTGCCAGCAGCGTAGCTGAGGGCATGGAGGCCTTC. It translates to CASSVAEGMEAF.

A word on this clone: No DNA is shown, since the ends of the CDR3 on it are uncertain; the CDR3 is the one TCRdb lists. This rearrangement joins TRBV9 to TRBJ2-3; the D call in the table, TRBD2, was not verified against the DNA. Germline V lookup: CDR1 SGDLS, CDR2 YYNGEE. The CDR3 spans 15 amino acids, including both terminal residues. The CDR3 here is CASTPFSGVALGAHF.

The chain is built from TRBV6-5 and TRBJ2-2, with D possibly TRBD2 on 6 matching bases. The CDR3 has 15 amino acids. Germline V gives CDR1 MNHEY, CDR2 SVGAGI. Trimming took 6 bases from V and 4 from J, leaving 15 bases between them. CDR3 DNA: TGTGCCAGCAGCCCCGGGACGGGGGTCACCGGGGAGCTGTTTTTT. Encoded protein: CASSPGTGVTGELFF.

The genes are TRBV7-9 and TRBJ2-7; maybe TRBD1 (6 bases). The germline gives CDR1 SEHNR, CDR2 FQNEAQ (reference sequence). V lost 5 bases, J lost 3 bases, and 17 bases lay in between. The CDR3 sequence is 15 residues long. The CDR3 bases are TGTGCCAGCAGCCCGCCGGACAGTTTGGGCTACGAGCAGTACTTC. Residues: CASSPPDSLGYEQYF.

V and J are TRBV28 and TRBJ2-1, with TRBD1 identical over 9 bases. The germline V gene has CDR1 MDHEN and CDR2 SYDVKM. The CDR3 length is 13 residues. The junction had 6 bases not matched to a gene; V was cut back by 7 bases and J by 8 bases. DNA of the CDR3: TGTGCCAGCAAGGACAGGGGAGGATATGAGCAGTTCTTC. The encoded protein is CASKDRGGYEQFF.